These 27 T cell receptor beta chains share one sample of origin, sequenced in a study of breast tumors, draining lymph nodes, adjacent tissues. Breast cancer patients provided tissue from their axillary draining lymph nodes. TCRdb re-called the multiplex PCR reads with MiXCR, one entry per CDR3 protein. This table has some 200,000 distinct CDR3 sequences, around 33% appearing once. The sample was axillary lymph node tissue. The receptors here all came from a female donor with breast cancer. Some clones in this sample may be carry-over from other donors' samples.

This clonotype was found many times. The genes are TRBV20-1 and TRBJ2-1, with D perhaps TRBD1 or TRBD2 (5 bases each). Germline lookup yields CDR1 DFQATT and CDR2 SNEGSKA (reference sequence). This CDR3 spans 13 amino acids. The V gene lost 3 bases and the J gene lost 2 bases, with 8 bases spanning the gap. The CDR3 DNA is TGCAGTGCTAGGCCGGGACCCTACAATGAGCAGTTCTTC. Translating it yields CSARPGPYNEQFF.

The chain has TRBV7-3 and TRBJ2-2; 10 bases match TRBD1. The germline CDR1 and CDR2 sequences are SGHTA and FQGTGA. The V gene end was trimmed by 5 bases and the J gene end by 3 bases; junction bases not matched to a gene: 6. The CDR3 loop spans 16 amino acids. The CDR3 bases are TGTGCCAGCAGCCCCAGGACAGGGGGAGACACCGGGGAGCTGTTTTTT. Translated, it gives CASSPRTGGDTGELFF. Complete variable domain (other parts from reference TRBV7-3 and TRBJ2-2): GAGVSQTPSNKVTEKGKYVELRCDPISGHTALYWYRQSLGQGPEFLIYFQGTGAADDSGLPNDRFFAVRPEGSVSTLKIQRTERGDSAVYLCASSPRTGGDTGELFFGEGSRLTVL.

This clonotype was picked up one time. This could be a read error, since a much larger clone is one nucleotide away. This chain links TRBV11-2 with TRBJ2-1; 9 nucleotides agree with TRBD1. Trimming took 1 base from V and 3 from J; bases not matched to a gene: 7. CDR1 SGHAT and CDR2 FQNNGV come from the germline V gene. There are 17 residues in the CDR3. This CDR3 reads CASSLGDRAPFYNEQFF. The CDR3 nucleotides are TGTGCCAGCAGCTTAGGGGACAGGGCCCCATTCTACAATGAGCAGTTCTTC.

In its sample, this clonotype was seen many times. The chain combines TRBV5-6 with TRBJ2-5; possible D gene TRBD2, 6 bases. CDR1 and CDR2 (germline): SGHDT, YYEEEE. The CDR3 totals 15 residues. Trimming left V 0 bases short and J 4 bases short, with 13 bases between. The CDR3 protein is CASSLAQIGGETQYF. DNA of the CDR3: TGTGCCAGCAGCTTGGCACAGATCGGGGGAGAGACCCAGTACTTC.

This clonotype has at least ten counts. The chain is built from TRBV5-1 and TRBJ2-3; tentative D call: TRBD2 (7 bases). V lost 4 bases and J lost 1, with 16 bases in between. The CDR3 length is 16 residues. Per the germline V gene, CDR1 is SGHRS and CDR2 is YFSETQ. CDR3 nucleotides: TGCGCCAGCAGCCTGGAAGGGGGGGCTGGCACAGATACGCAGTATTTT. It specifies CASSLEGGAGTDTQYF.

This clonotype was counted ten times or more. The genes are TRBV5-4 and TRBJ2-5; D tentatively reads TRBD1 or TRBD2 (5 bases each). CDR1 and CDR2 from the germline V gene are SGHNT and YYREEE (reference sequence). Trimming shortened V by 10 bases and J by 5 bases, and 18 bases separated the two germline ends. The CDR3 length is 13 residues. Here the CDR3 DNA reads TGTGCCGGTGGGGACGGCTCGTGGGAGACCCAGTACTTC. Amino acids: CAGGDGSWETQYF.

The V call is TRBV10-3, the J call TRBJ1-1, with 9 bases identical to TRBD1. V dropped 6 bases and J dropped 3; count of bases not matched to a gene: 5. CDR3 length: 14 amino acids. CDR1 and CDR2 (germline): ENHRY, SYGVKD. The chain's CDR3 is CAIRLTGGDTEAFF. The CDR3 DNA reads TGTGCCATCAGGCTGACAGGGGGGGACACTGAAGCTTTCTTT.

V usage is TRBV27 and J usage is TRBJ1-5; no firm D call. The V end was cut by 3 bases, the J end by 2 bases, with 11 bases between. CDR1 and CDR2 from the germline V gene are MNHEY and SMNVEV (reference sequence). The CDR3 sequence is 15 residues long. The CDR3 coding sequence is TGTGCCAGCAGTTTGGCTCCACTCGGCAATCAGCCCCAGCATTTT. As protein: CASSLAPLGNQPQHF.

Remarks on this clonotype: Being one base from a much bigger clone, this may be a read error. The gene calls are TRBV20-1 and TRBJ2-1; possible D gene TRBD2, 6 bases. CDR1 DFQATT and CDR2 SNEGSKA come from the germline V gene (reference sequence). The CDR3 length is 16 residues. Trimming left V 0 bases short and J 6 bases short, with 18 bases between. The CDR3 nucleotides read TGCAGTGCTAGAGATAAGGGTTGGGGGGTATGCAATGAGCAGTTCTTC. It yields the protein CSARDKGWGVCNEQFF.

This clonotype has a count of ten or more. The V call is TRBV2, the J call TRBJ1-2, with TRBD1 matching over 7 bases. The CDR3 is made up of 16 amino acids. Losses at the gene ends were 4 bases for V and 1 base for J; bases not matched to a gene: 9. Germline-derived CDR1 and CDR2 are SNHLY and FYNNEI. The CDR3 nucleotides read TGTGCCAGCAGTGCCCACGGCGGGACAGATAACTATGGCTACACCTTC. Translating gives CASSAHGGTDNYGYTF.

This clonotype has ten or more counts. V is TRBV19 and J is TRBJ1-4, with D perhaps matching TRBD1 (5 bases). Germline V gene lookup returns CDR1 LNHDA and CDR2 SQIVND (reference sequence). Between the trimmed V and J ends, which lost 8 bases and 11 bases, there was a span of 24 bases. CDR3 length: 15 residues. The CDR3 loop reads CASLPPGTPGSKLFF. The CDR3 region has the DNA TGTGCCAGTTTACCTCCCGGGACCCCAGGGAGTAAACTGTTTTTT.

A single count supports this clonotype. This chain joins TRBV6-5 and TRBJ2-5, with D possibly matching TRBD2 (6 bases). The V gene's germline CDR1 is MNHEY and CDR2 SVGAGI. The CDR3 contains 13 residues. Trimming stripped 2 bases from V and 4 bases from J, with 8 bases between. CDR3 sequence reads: CASSYGRLETQYF. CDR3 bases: TGTGCCAGCAGTTACGGGAGGCTAGAGACCCAGTACTTC.

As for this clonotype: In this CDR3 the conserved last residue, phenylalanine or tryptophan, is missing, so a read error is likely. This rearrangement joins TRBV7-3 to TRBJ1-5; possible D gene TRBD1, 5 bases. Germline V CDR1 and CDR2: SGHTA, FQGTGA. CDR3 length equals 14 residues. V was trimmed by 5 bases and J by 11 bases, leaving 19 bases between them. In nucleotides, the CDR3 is TGTGCCAGCAGCCCAGACGGGAGGGTGGGGGCCCAGCATCTT. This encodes CASSPDGRVGAQHL.

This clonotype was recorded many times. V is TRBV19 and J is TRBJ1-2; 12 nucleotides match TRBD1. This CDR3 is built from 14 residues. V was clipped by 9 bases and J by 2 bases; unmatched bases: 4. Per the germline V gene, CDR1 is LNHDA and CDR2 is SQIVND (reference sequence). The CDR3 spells CASRGTGGNYGYTF. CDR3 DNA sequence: TGTGCCAGCCGAGGGACAGGGGGCAACTATGGCTACACCTTC.

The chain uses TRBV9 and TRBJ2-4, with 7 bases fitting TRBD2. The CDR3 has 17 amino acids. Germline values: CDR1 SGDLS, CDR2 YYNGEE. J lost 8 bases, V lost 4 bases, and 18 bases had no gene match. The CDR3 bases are TGTGCCAGCAGCCCAGAATGGGAAACGGGGGGAGTACACATTCAGTACTTC. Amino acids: CASSPEWETGGVHIQYF.

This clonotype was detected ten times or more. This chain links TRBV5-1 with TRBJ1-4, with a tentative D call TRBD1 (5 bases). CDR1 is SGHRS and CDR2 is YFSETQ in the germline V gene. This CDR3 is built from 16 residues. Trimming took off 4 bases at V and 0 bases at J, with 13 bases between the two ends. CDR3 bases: TGCGCCAGCAGCCCAGGGACCGACCCAACTAATGAAAAACTGTTTTTT. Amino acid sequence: CASSPGTDPTNEKLFF.

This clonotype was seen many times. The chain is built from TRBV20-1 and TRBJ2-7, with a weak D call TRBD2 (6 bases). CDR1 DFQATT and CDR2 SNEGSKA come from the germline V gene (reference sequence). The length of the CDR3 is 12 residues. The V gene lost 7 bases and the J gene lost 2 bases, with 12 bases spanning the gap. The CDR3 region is CSGWGDPYEQYF. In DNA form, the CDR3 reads TGCAGTGGGTGGGGGGACCCCTACGAGCAGTACTTC.

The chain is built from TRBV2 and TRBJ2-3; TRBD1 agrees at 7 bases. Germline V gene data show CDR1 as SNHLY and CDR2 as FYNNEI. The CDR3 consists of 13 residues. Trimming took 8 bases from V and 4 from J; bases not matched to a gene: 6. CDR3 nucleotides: TGTGCCAGCGTCGACGGGACAGCAGATACGCAGTATTTT. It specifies CASVDGTADTQYF.

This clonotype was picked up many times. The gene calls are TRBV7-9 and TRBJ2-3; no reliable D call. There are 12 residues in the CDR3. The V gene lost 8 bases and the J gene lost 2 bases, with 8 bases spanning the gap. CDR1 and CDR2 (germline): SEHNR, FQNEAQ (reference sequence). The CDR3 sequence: CASVRSTDTQYF. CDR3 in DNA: TGTGCCAGCGTAAGGTCCACAGATACGCAGTATTTT.

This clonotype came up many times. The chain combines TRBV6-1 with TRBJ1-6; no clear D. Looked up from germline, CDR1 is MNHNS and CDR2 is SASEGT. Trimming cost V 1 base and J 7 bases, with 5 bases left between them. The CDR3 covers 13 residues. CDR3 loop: CASSEVNNSPLHF. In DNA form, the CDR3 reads TGTGCCAGCAGTGAAGTAAACAATTCACCCCTCCACTTT.

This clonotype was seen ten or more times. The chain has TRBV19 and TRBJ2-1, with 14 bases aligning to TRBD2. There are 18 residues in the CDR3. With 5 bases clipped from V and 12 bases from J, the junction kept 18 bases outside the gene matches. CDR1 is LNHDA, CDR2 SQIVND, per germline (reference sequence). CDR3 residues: CASSDSGTSGSLLRGQFF. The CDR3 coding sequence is TGTGCCAGTAGTGACTCCGGGACTAGCGGGAGCCTGCTTCGGGGGCAGTTCTTC.

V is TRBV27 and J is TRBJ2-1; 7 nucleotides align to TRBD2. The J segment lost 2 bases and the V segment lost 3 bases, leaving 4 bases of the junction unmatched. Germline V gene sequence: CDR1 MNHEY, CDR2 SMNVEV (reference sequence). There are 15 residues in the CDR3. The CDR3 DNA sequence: TGTGCCAGCAGTTTGGGAGGGGAAGCCTACAATGAGCAGTTCTTC. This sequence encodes CASSLGGEAYNEQFF.

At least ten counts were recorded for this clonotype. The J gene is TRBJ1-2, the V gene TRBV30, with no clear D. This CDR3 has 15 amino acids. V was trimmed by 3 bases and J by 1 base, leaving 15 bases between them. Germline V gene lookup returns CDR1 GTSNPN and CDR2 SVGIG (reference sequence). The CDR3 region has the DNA TGTGCCTGGAGCCGTGGCGGGCGAGTTAACTATGGCTACACCTTC. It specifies CAWSRGGRVNYGYTF.

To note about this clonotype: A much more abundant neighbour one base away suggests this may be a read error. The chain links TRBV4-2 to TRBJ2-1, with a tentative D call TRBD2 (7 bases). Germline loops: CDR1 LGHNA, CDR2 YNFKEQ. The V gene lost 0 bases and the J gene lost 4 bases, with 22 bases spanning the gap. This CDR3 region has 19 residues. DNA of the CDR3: TGTGCCAGCAGCCAAGATATGGCGGGGGCCACACGTTTTTACAATGAGCAGTTCTTC. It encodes CASSQDMAGATRFYNEQFF.

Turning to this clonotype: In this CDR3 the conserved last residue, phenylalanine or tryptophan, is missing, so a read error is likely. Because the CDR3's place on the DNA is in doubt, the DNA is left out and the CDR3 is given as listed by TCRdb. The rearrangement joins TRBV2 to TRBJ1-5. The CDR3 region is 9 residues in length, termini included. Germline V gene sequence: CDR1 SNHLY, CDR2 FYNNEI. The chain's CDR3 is CASTRTSGT.

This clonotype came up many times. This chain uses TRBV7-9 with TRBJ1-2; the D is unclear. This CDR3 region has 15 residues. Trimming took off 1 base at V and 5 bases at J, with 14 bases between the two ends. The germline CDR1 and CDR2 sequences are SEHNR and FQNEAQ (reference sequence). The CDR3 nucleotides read TGTGCCAGCAGCTTAGATGTGAAGACGAATTATGGCTACACCTTC. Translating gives CASSLDVKTNYGYTF.

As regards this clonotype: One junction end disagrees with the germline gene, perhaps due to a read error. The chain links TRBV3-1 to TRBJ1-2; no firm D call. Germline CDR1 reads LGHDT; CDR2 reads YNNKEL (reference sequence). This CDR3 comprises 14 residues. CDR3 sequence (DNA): TGTGCCAGCAGCCGGCCCGAGGCTAACTATGGCCACACCTTC. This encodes CASSRPEANYGHTF. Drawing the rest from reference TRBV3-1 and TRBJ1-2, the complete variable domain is DTAVSQTPKYLVTQMGNDKSIKCEQNLGHDTMYWYKQDSKKFLKIMFSYNNKELIINETVPNRFSPKSPDKAHLNLHINSLELGDSAVYFCASSRPEANYGHTFGSGTRLTVV.